This T cell receptor (beta chain) was recorded in a study of T-cell reconstitution after alpha-beta-depleted transplantation in children (dated by TCRdb to about 2016). Looking at the study overall: Using TCR repertoire profiling, the study followed T-cell immune reconstitution in a quantitative way in children after TCRalphabeta/CD19-depleted allogeneic hematopoietic cell transplantation.

Paper-wide results and their limitations: In some patients, the high TCRbeta diversity seen at day 60 was put down to recipient T cells and intrathymic progenitors that had survived conditioning. The apparently early alphabetaT-cell count recovery about two months after transplant was reportedly dependent on only several hundred rapidly expanded clones derived from non-depleted graft cells. Hyperexpanded clone frequencies declined over subsequent months; after one year, T-cell counts and TCRbeta diversity were mostly attributed to newly produced T cells.

The library was generated by PCR. Sequenced on an Illumina HiSeq 2500. TCR libraries were prepared with molecular barcoding, using unique molecular identifiers to normalize TCRbeta repertoire quantification. The public reads were run again by TCRdb, first through fastp at Q25 and then through MiXCR, and only productive beta chains were kept. Entries that share a CDR3 protein sequence are merged under the most common genes and DNA. This sample has some 440,000 distinct CDR3 sequences in its table, and around 15% of those were observed once. Together, the top ten hold about 32% of the sample. This clonotype was seen just once. Its antigen target is currently unknown. The sample holds no much larger clone one base away, and base qualities are not on file. A single read makes a weak case. This sample's treatment or condition label indicates: allogeneic hematopoietic cell transplantation with graft depleted of TCRalphabeta T cells and CD19 B cells. The transplant recipients were children given TCRalphabeta/CD19-depleted allogeneic hematopoietic cell grafts.

The sample in question was PBMCs, mostly from graft donor cells, obtained 360 days after TCRalphabeta/CD19-depleted stem cell transplant. This clonotype was sampled from a boy under two years old who had a stem cell transplant for Wiskott-Aldrich syndrome, so the T cells may come from the graft donor.

The encoded CDR3 is CASSPVGATQYF. The DNA is as follows: TGTGCCAGCAGCCCAGTGGGGGCTACGCAGTATTTT. Rearrangement joined TRBV7-8 to TRBJ2-3; TRBD1 is a weak D gene call, 6 bases matching. As encoded in the germline V gene, CDR1 is SGHVS while CDR2 is FQNEAQ. The CDR3 sequence holds 12 residues, the cysteine and phenylalanine included. The read is trimmed to its CDR3 DNA, 36 bases read in frame from base 1. V loses 5 bases of germline sequence and J loses 8 bases, and the interval between the two ends is 11 bases. Supplemented by the reference TRBV7-8 and TRBJ2-3 proteins around the CDR3, the complete variable domain is GAGVSQSPRYKVAKRGQDVALRCDPISGHVSLFWYQQALGQGPEFLTYFQNEAQLDKSGLPSDRFFAERPEGSVSTLKIQRTQQEDSAVYLCASSPVGATQYFGPGTRLTVL.